Listed below are T cell receptor beta chains from one sample, sequenced in a study of blood T cell repertoires in COVID-19. The data were produced by immunoSEQ multiplex PCR, yet TCRdb's version contains in-frame clones alone and is incomplete. Of approximately 250,000 clones in the sample, roughly 91% were seen once. Sequencing input: PBMCs or T cells enriched from blood (not recorded which). These receptors came from a woman aged 55-69 years in a cohort exposed to, infected with or recovered from COVID-19 (not recorded which). The CDR3 runs from the conserved cysteine through the conserved F or W. The D gene is left open where the match is weak. For some rows the clone size is stated as once, few or many, or as a class when expanded; others skip it.

V	size	D	J	DNA	CDR3
TRBV5-1	-	TRBD2	TRBJ2-2	TGCGCCAGCAGCTTGGGGACTAGCGGGAGAGTAAGCCCCGGGGAGCTGTTTTTT	CASSLGTSGRVSPGELFF
TRBV6-5	-	-	TRBJ1-4	TGTGCCAGCAGCCTTCTAGGAGGGGTCGAAAAACTGTTTTTT	CASSLLGGVEKLFF
TRBV19	-	-	TRBJ2-7	TGTGCCAGTAGAAGGGGGCAGGGGGGCTCCTACGAGCAGTACTTC	CASRRGQGGSYEQYF
TRBV5-4	-	TRBD1	TRBJ1-6	TGTGCCAGCAGCGCGGGACAGGTTAATTCACCCCTCCACTTT	CASSAGQVNSPLHF
TRBV11-2	-	TRBD2	TRBJ2-3	TGTGCCAGCAGCTCGACTAGCGGAAGCACAGATACGCAGTATTTT	CASSSTSGSTDTQYF
TRBV18	-	TRBD2	TRBJ2-1	TGTGCCAGCTCACCACCGGGCGGGAGCAACCTTAGGGATGAGCAGTTCTTC	CASSPPGGSNLRDEQFF
TRBV19	-	TRBD2	TRBJ2-7	TGTGCCAGTAGTCTCCTAGCGGGAGCCAGGGTCGAGCAGTACTTC	CASSLLAGARVEQYF
TRBV7-9	-	TRBD1	TRBJ2-3	TGTGCCAGCAGCTCGGACAGGGTGGAGAGGGATACGCAGTATTTT	CASSSDRVERDTQYF
TRBV25-1	-	TRBD1	TRBJ2-7	TGTGCCAGCAGTGAACTGGACAGGGATATGTACGAGCAGTACTTC	CASSELDRDMYEQYF
TRBV7-3	-	TRBD1	TRBJ1-5	TGTGCCAGCAGCTTAGAATCCGGGACAGGGGGCCCTATATCAAGCAATCAGCCCCAGCATTTT	CASSLESGTGGPISSNQPQHF
TRBV28	once	-	TRBJ1-1	TGTGCCAGCAGTTTGGGAGGGGTTAGGAACACTGAAGCTTTCTTT	CASSLGGVRNTEAFF
TRBV18	-	-	TRBJ2-7	TGTGCCAGCTCACCACCGACCGCAGGTTCCTACGAGCAGTACTTC	CASSPPTAGSYEQYF
TRBV28	few	TRBD1	TRBJ1-5	TGTGCCAGCAGTTTCCGCGAGGGGGCTGGCAATCAGCCCCAGCATTTT	CASSFREGAGNQPQHF
TRBV9	-	-	TRBJ1-6	TGTGCCAGCAGCGTAGTGGACAGTAATTCACCCCTCCACTTT	CASSVVDSNSPLHF
TRBV19	-	TRBD1	TRBJ1-2	TGTGCCAGTAGTATGACAGGGGGATATGGCTACACCTTC	CASSMTGGYGYTF
TRBV15	-	-	TRBJ1-2	TGTGCCACCAGTAACAGGGTCGACTATGGCTACACCTTC	CATSNRVDYGYTF
TRBV19	-	TRBD2	TRBJ2-7	TGTGCCAGTAGTACCCCAGCCGGACCAGCGGGATACGAGCAGTACTTC	CASSTPAGPAGYEQYF
TRBV7-9	-	TRBD1	TRBJ2-6	TGTGCCAGCAGCGGGACAGTCTCTGGGGCCAACGTCCTGACTTTC	CASSGTVSGANVLTF
TRBV28	-	-	TRBJ1-5	TGTGCCAGCAGTTCAGAATACGAACAAAGGGGTCTCCAGCATTTT	CASSSEYEQRGLQHF
TRBV28	-	-	TRBJ1-6	TGTGCCAGCAGGGAGGCAAATTCACCCCTCCACTTT	CASREANSPLHF
TRBV25-1	-	TRBD1	TRBJ1-1	TGTGCCAGCAGTGAATCCAGGGGGCGCAGGACTGAAGCTTTCTTT	CASSESRGRRTEAFF
TRBV27	-	-	TRBJ2-1	TGTGCCAGCAGTCCCTCTCTAGCAGATTGGGAGCAGTTCTTC	CASSPSLADWEQFF
TRBV30	-	-	TRBJ1-3	TGTGCCTGGAGTCTACCCTCTGGAAACACCATATATTTT	CAWSLPSGNTIYF
TRBV6-5	-	TRBD2	TRBJ2-7	TGTGCCAGCAGTACCGGGACTAGCGGGACTTGGGAGCAGTACTTC	CASSTGTSGTWEQYF
TRBV28	-	-	TRBJ2-2	TGTGCCAGCAGTCCAACCCTTGGGGGGGCCACCGGGGAGCTGTTTTTT	CASSPTLGGATGELFF
TRBV11-2	-	TRBD2	TRBJ2-5	TGTGCCAGCAGCTTAGGCGTGGGAGGGGAGACCCAGTACTTC	CASSLGVGGETQYF
TRBV7-2	once	-	TRBJ1-3	TGTGCCAGCAGCTCCGGACACCCGACACTCTCTGGAAACACCATATATTTT	CASSSGHPTLSGNTIYF
TRBV19	-	TRBD1	TRBJ2-1	TGTGCCAGTACCCGGCCAGGGGGCGCGGACAATGAGCAGTTCTTC	CASTRPGGADNEQFF
TRBV25-1	-	TRBD1	TRBJ1-5	TGTGCCAGCAGTGAGGACAGGGGCCTCGTCAATCAGCCCCAGCATTTT	CASSEDRGLVNQPQHF